This TCR beta chain was recovered during a study of blood T cell repertoires in COVID-19 (TCRdb year 2020). At the level of the whole study: Samples from collaborators originated in the United States, Italy and Spain and spanned both the acute and convalescent phases of COVID-19. The material from the prospective study consisted of cDNA or gDNA derived from T cells, B-cell-depleted T cells, or PBMCs. Deeply sampled blood TCRbeta repertoires from subjects exposed to, actively infected with, or recovered from COVID-19 were included in the dataset. The repertoires were released in a freely available public database meant as a resource for research on the immune response to SARS-CoV-2. The samples were drawn from the first 160 participants of the ongoing ImmuneRACE study and from 1,254 subjects provided by 6 global collaborators. Sample metadata almost always included a de-identified subject ID, COVID-19 status, age in years and sex. HLA class I and class II types, where available, came from metadata supplied by the sample provider rather than from assay-based typing.

The paper as a whole reports these results and caveats: The quantity of clinical and demographic metadata differed by source and by participant and was supplied without curation.

The CDR3 runs 14 residues from the cysteine to the phenylalanine. Of all the DNA, just the CDR3 is kept, 42 bases in frame from base 1. CDR1 LNHDA and CDR2 SQIVND were looked up in the germline V gene (reference sequence). Deletion took 3 bases off V and 4 bases off J, with a span of 12 bases between the germline ends. One collaborating source in Seattle enrolled patients while the patients were actively infected and followed the patients over time throughout the course of disease. The collaborating institutions used their own protocols to collect whole blood in K2EDTA tubes. For TCRbeta analysis, collaborators shipped samples as frozen whole blood, isolated PBMCs, or DNA extracted from either of those sample types. A remark on this clone: It has no known antigen specificity. It has no much larger one-base neighbor in the sample; base qualities were not kept.

The immunoSEQ Assay, a bias-controlled multiplex PCR, was used to amplify TCRbeta CDR3 regions from genomic DNA. Processing in the source paper ran as follows. Within the assay, amplification of reference gene primers was used to estimate how many nucleated cells each sample contained. To quantify the absolute abundance of each unique TCRbeta CDR3 rearrangement, sequence reads were collapsed and filtered. For each sample, productive Simpson clonality was calculated as the square root of Simpson's diversity index across productive rearrangements. TCRdb re-hosts the immuneACCESS table, in-frame sequences only. Its copies lack some clones; in the studies checked, an unresolved V gene accounts for under half of them, and the cause for the rest is not known. The D gene and trimming were derived from the DNA, and the V and J assignments and clone size from that table. This sample comprises some 200,000 clones, approximately 80% of them detected only once. Jointly, the top ten make up more than 10% of the sample.

The V gene is TRBV19 and the J gene is TRBJ1-2; confidence is insufficient to name the D gene. The specimen was peripheral blood. This TCR was sampled from a woman of 80 years or more with COVID-19, enrolled during active disease. CDR3 sequence: CASSMAVTGYGYTF. The DNA sequence is TGTGCCAGTAGTATGGCGGTAACTGGCTATGGCTACACCTTC. With the portions outside the CDR3 filled from the reference TRBV19 and TRBJ1-2 genes, the complete variable region becomes DGGITQSPKYLFRKEGQNVTLSCEQNLNHDAMYWYRQDPGQGLRLIYYSQIVNDFQKGDIAEGYSVSREKKESFPLTVTSAQKNPTAFYLCASSMAVTGYGYTFGSGTRLTVV.